This TCR beta chain stems from a study of CD8 T cells in ankylosing spondylitis. Study-wide findings and caveats: Researchers report that disease-linked clones proved CD8+ and relatively rare in peripheral blood. Typical of ankylosing spondylitis blood, it appeared, was a TCR beta motif of under 10 highly homologous variants. Existing reports had already noted some motif variants in reactive arthritis synovial fluid and blood. Clones tied to disease were said to be significantly enriched in matched ankylosing spondylitis synovial fluid.

Trimming stripped 6 bases from V and 7 bases from J, with 15 bases between. CDR3 length: 14 residues. The V gene's germline CDR1 is LGHNA and CDR2 YNFKEQ. This clonotype was seen only a few times. What it binds is not known. The authors made TCR beta libraries by quantitative 5'-RACE with molecular barcodes. TCRdb re-derived calls from the 5' RACE reads in MiXCR, one entry per CDR3 protein. The sample consists of approximately 540,000 distinct CDR3 sequences, approximately 11% of them appearing once. The sequence came from a male donor with ankylosing spondylitis. Material for sequencing was blood, either unsorted or a sorted T cell fraction (not recorded which). This chain connects TRBV4-2 to TRBJ2-2; maybe TRBD2 (5 bases). CDR3 loop: CASSLAKDGGELFF. CDR3 nucleotides: TGTGCCAGCAGTTTAGCGAAAGACGGCGGGGAGCTGTTTTTT.